The 12 T cell receptor beta chains in this list originate from one sample, sequenced in a study of cytomegalovirus exposure and HLA in healthy donors. The PCR used 60 Vbeta and 13 Jbeta primers. Profiled with immunoSEQ multiplex PCR; TCRdb holds only in-frame clones, not every one. The sample yields 150,000 or so clones, approximately 79% seen once. What was sequenced was PBMCs. The receptors were gathered from a man aged 45-65 years in good health and CMV-seropositive.

The chain links TRBV7-9 to TRBJ1-1; 11 bases map to TRBD1. The CDR3 runs 14 residues. Germline CDR1 is SEHNR and CDR2 is FQNEAQ (reference sequence). J was trimmed by 4 bases and V by 5 bases; bases with no gene match: 3. CDR3 in DNA: TGTGCCAGCAGCCCCGGGACAGGGGGCACTGAAGCTTTCTTT. Translation gives CASSPGTGGTEAFF.

The chain joins TRBV29-1 to TRBJ2-7; D gene ambiguous. Germline V CDR1 and CDR2: SQVTM, ANQGSEA. V dropped 6 bases and J dropped 2 bases, with 14 bases sitting between them. This CDR3 contains 13 residues. CDR3: CSVTVTVTYEQYF. The CDR3 nucleotides read TGCAGCGTCACAGTAACGGTTACCTACGAGCAGTACTTC.

The rearrangement joins TRBV11-2 to TRBJ1-1, with TRBD1 identical over 7 bases. This CDR3 has 14 amino acids. The V segment lost 5 bases and the J segment 4 bases; nucleotides outside the gene matches: 7. CDR1 and CDR2 from the germline V gene are SGHAT and FQNNGV. In nucleotides, the CDR3 is TGTGCCAGCAGCGACCGGGACAGTCGCACTGAAGCTTTCTTT. It translates to CASSDRDSRTEAFF.

The V gene is TRBV4-1, the J gene TRBJ2-4; 8 nucleotides agree with TRBD1. Trimming at V came to 4 bases and at J to 4 bases, leaving 24 bases not matched to a gene. The CDR3 is made up of 21 amino acids. Germline V gene data show CDR1 as MGHRA and CDR2 as YSYEKL. In DNA form, the CDR3 reads TGCGCCAGCAGCCGCAATGTCCCCACGGGCTATGACAGGGGAAAAAAAAACATTCAGTACTTC. Protein sequence: CASSRNVPTGYDRGKKNIQYF.

This clone was seen more than once but under ten times. The chain joins TRBV18 to TRBJ2-1; D is perhaps TRBD1 (6 bases). CDR1 and CDR2 (germline): KGHSH, LQKENI. The CDR3 length is 14 residues. Trimming left V 6 bases short and J 3 bases short, with 12 bases between. DNA of the CDR3: TGTGCCAGCTCCCCAAGGGGGAACTACAATGAGCAGTTCTTC. Its protein product is CASSPRGNYNEQFF.

The chain links TRBV4-1 to TRBJ1-5, with 10 bases that match TRBD1. This CDR3 is built from 19 residues. V trimming: 2 bases; J trimming: 0 bases; junction bases outside the gene matches: 10. Germline V gene data show CDR1 as MGHRA and CDR2 as YSYEKL. The CDR3 spells CASSQFGTGALISNQPQHF. CDR3 nucleotide sequence: TGCGCCAGCAGCCAATTCGGGACAGGGGCTTTGATTAGCAATCAGCCCCAGCATTTT.

This clone was counted a single time. The chain uses TRBV5-1 and TRBJ2-5; tentative D call: TRBD2 (6 bases). The CDR3 length is 14 residues. The germline gives CDR1 SGHRS, CDR2 YFSETQ. The V and J ends lost 1 base and 2 bases respectively, with 9 bases between them. As DNA, the CDR3 is TGCGCCAGCAGCTTGATGGGAGGACAAGAGACCCAGTACTTC. It specifies CASSLMGGQETQYF.

The gene calls are TRBV5-4 and TRBJ2-1; 13 bases are a match to TRBD2. The CDR3 is made up of 15 amino acids. Germline assignment: CDR1 SGHNT and CDR2 YYREEE (reference sequence). Trimming removed 4 bases from V and 7 bases from J; junction bases left unmatched: 5. CDR3 coding DNA: TGTGCCAGCAGCCTGGGACTAGCGGGGAGGAATGAGCAGTTCTTC. Protein sequence: CASSLGLAGRNEQFF.

This rearrangement joins TRBV5-8 to TRBJ1-3; D possibly corresponds to TRBD1 (5 bases). Germline V gene data show CDR1 as SGHTS and CDR2 as YDEGEE. The V end lost 0 bases, the J end lost 7 bases, and 11 bases lay between the germline ends. CDR3 length: 14 residues. In nucleotides, the CDR3 is TGTGCCAGCAGCTTGGCCGGGGGGAGGAACACCATATATTTT. Translation gives CASSLAGGRNTIYF.

The V gene is TRBV14, the J gene TRBJ2-1; 10 bases fit TRBD2. Germline assignment: CDR1 SGHDN and CDR2 FVKESK. The ends lost 0 bases at V and 5 bases at J; junction bases unmatched: 4. CDR3 size: 16 residues. CDR3 in DNA: TGTGCCAGCAGCCAAGAAAGGCTAGCGGGGGACAATGAGCAGTTCTTC. Translated: CASSQERLAGDNEQFF.

This clone turned up a few times. The chain combines TRBV28 with TRBJ1-2, with 12 bases that match TRBD1. Germline values: CDR1 MDHEN, CDR2 SYDVKM. This CDR3 has 13 residues. J was trimmed by 4 bases and V by 8 bases; bases with no gene match: 2. CDR3 in amino acids: CASGTGGLYGYTF. The CDR3 region has the DNA TGTGCCAGCGGGACAGGGGGCCTCTATGGCTACACCTTC.

The chain has TRBV7-2 and TRBJ1-1; TRBD1 is a possible D gene (5 bases). With 3 bases removed from V and 11 bases from J, the gap between germline ends came to 13 bases. Germline assignment: CDR1 SGHTA and CDR2 FQGNSA. The CDR3 totals 12 residues. As DNA, the CDR3 is TGTGCCAGCAGCTTTCAGGGTATGTCCGCTTTCTTT. Translating gives CASSFQGMSAFF.